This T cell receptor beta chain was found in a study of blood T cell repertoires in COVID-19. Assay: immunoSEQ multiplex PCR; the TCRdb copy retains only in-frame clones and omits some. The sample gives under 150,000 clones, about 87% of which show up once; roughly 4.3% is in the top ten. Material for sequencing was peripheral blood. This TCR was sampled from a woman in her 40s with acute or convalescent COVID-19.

The CDR3 sequence is CSVEGRQSAGYTF. The CDR3 nucleotides are TGCAGCGTTGAAGGCCGACAATCGGCTGGCTACACCTTC. This chain links TRBV29-1 with TRBJ1-2; D is unresolved. V was cut by 1 base and J by 7 bases, with 13 bases left in between. Looked up from germline, CDR1 is SQVTM and CDR2 is ANQGSEA. The CDR3 is made up of 13 amino acids.